The entry below gives a single T cell receptor (beta chain) sequence along with its context. Its target is not known. The table came from immunoSEQ multiplex PCR; TCRdb's copy has only in-frame clones and leaves some out. The table lists under 130,000 clones, approximately 89% of them singletons, with 35% to 45% in the top ten. The junction had 9 bases not matched to a gene; V was cut back by 6 bases and J by 5 bases. Per germline, CDR1 MNHEY and CDR2 SVGAGI. The CDR3 is 15 residues long. The data were obtained in a study of T cell responses to AZD1222 COVID-19 vaccine. Study outcomes and limitations: Close to half of spike-specific TCRs reportedly recognize unmutated variant regions. CD4 TCRs linked to vaccination spanned spike, dominating at 160-218 and 743-854.

This chain links TRBV6-5 with TRBJ2-1, with 8 bases matching TRBD1. This sequence originates from an adult who received the AZD1222 COVID-19 vaccine. The starting material was peripheral blood, obtained 28 days after the second AZD1222 dose. The CDR3 reads CASSKVGTGDNEQFF. The CDR3 coding sequence is TGTGCCAGCAGCAAAGTCGGGACAGGTGACAATGAGCAGTTCTTC.